The clone carrying this T cell receptor (beta chain) has a single count. Method: immunoSEQ multiplex PCR; TCRdb's copy keeps in-frame clones and lacks some. The repertoire consists of approximately 250,000 clones, with 70% to 85% occurring once and the leading ten covering over 14%. The data stem from a study of blood T cell repertoires in COVID-19. As for the study in general: T cells, B-cell-depleted T cells, or PBMCs supplied cDNA or gDNA.

The CDR3 contains 16 residues. Trimming took 5 bases from V and 4 from J; bases not matched to a gene: 11. Germline assignment: CDR1 MDHEN and CDR2 SYDVKM. The chain joins TRBV28 to TRBJ1-2, with 9 bases identical to TRBD1. This TCR came from a man in his forties or fifties who had recovered from COVID-19. The material sequenced was PBMCs or T cells enriched from blood (not recorded which). CDR3 nucleotides: TGTGCCAGCAGTGAGCCCACAGGGGGCATCGTCTATGGCTACACCTTC. Protein sequence: CASSEPTGGIVYGYTF.